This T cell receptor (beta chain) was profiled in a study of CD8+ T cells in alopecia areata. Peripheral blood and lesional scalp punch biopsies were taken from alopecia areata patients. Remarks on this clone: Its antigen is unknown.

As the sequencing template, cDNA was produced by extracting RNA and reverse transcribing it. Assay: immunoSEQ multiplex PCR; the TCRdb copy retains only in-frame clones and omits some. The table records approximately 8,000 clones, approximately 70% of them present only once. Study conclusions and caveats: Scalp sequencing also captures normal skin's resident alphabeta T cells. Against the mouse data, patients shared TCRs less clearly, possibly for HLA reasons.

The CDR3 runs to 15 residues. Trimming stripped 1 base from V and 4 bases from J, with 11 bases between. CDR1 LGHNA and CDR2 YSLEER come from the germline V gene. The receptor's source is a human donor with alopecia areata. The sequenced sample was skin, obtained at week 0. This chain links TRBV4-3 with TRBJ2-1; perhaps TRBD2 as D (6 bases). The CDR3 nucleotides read TGCGCCAGCAGCCAAGTCCTAGCGACTTACAATGAGCAGTTCTTC. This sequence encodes CASSQVLATYNEQFF.